A selection of T cell receptor beta chains follows, all from one sample in a study of T cells in Graves' hyperthyroidism and ophthalmopathy. Each CDR3 protein is one row after TCRdb ran MiXCR on the multiplex PCR reads. The top ten hold around 7.7% of the sample, which has almost 600,000 distinct CDR3 sequences, under 60% seen once. Sequencing input: peripheral blood or thyroid tissue (not recorded which). All receptors come from a woman under 30 with Graves' hyperthyroidism. Each CDR3 is given with its conserved first and last residue.

CDR3aa: CASSGFPEQYF
j_gene: TRBJ2-7
v_gene: TRBV2

CDR3aa: CASSQDAGRGQETQYF
j_gene: TRBJ2-5
v_gene: TRBV12-3/TRBV12-4

CDR3aa: CASSDVQPQHF
j_gene: TRBJ1-5
v_gene: TRBV19

CDR3aa: CASMGELADKYEQYF
j_gene: TRBJ2-7
v_gene: TRBV6-2/TRBV6-3

CDR3aa: CASSAGSGSQETQHF
j_gene: TRBJ1-5
v_gene: TRBV7-2

CDR3aa: CASSEGRVADTQYF
j_gene: TRBJ2-3
v_gene: TRBV2

CDR3aa: CSVHQGGVNTEAFF
j_gene: TRBJ1-1
v_gene: TRBV29-1

CDR3aa: CASSEEAGEYEQYF
j_gene: TRBJ2-7
v_gene: TRBV2

CDR3aa: CASSVGIGETQYF
j_gene: TRBJ2-5
v_gene: TRBV6-4

CDR3aa: CASSVSRQGADGYTF
j_gene: TRBJ1-2
v_gene: TRBV9

CDR3aa: CASSSDGFGSPLHF
j_gene: TRBJ1-6
v_gene: TRBV5-1

CDR3aa: CASSEADVGSSNQPQHF
j_gene: TRBJ1-5
v_gene: TRBV2